Listed here are 16 T cell receptor beta chains from one sample, sequenced in a study of T-cell memory formation after mild COVID-19. In TCRdb, the 5' RACE reads were re-called with MiXCR into one record per CDR3 protein. This sample yields 350,000 to 450,000 distinct CDR3 sequences, of which around 30% are seen a single time; about 14% belongs to the top ten. The sequencing input was PBMCs or a T cell subset sorted from them (not recorded which). The receptors stem from an adult woman who had mild COVID-19 (a few samples of this study predate the infection). Cell type and time point are not known.

CDR3 bases: TGTGCCAGCAGCTCTGTCAGGGGGTTCGGCACAGATACGCAGTATTTT. Translation gives CASSSVRGFGTDTQYF. The chain uses TRBV7-8 and TRBJ2-3; 7 bases match TRBD1. J lost 1 base, V lost 4 bases, and 8 bases had no gene match. The CDR3 runs 16 residues. Germline loops: CDR1 SGHVS, CDR2 FQNEAQ. The variable domain in full, with the rest retrieved from reference TRBV7-8 and TRBJ2-3, is GAGVSQSPRYKVAKRGQDVALRCDPISGHVSLFWYQQALGQGPEFLTYFQNEAQLDKSGLPSDRFFAERPEGSVSTLKIQRTQQEDSAVYLCASSSVRGFGTDTQYFGPGTRLTVL.

This clonotype was observed a few times. V is TRBV30 and J is TRBJ2-3; TRBD2 matches at 10 bases. The germline V gene encodes CDR1 GTSNPN and CDR2 SVGIG (reference sequence). The trim removed 0 bases at V and 5 bases at J, leaving 8 bases unmatched. CDR3 size: 16 residues. The CDR3 DNA is TGTGCCTGGAGTGTAGATAGGACTAGCGGCGGAGATACGCAGTATTTT. It yields the protein CAWSVDRTSGGDTQYF.

This chain links TRBV10-3 with TRBJ1-4; D uncertain. This CDR3 has 13 amino acids. With 4 bases removed from V and 4 bases from J, the gap between germline ends came to 7 bases. CDR1 and CDR2 from the germline V gene are ENHRY and SYGVKD. In DNA form, the CDR3 reads TGTGCCATCAGTGGACGGTTTAATGAAAAACTGTTTTTT. This codes for CAISGRFNEKLFF.

This clonotype was counted between two and nine times. The chain combines TRBV11-2 with TRBJ2-2; 9 bases align to TRBD2. The germline CDR1 and CDR2 sequences are SGHAT and FQNNGV. Germline trimming cut 5 bases from V and 7 bases from J; bases unmatched to any gene: 11. This CDR3 has 16 residues. The CDR3 spells CASSRLRTSEGGELFF. The CDR3 DNA reads TGTGCCAGCAGCCGCCTACGGACTAGCGAGGGCGGGGAGCTGTTTTTT.

This clonotype showed up just a few times. The chain is built from TRBV24-1 and TRBJ1-5; TRBD1 might be the D (6 bases). Trimming removed 4 bases from V and 2 bases from J, with 11 bases in between. This CDR3 contains 15 residues. Germline CDR1 and CDR2: KGHDR and SFDVKD. The CDR3: CATSETRTGNQPQHF. The CDR3 nucleotides are TGTGCCACCAGTGAAACCAGGACAGGCAATCAGCCCCAGCATTTT.

The chain joins TRBV5-5 to TRBJ1-4, with a tentative D call TRBD1 (6 bases). The CDR3 consists of 18 residues. Germline V gene sequence: CDR1 SGHKS, CDR2 YYEKEE (reference sequence). The germline V and J ends were trimmed by 2 bases and 0 bases, with 17 bases remaining between them. CDR3 DNA sequence: TGTGCCAGCAGCTTAAGAGCCTTAGGACAGACAACTAATGAAAAACTGTTTTTT. Translating gives CASSLRALGQTTNEKLFF.

This chain uses TRBV29-1 with TRBJ2-7, with D perhaps given as TRBD1 or TRBD2 (5 bases each). Trimming cost V 3 bases and J 2 bases, with 14 bases left between them. The CDR3 runs 14 residues. Germline V CDR1 and CDR2: SQVTM, ANQGSEA. This CDR3 reads CSVDGQRGPYEQYF. The CDR3 DNA reads as TGCAGCGTTGACGGGCAGAGGGGACCCTACGAGCAGTACTTC.

This clonotype has a handful of counts. The gene calls are TRBV5-1 and TRBJ2-3; TRBD2 matches at 9 bases. CDR1 is SGHRS, CDR2 YFSETQ, per germline. The ends lost 2 bases at V and 4 bases at J; junction bases unmatched: 8. This CDR3 contains 16 residues. CDR3 sequence (DNA): TGCGCCAGCAGCTTCCTAGCGGGGTCGACGGCAGATACGCAGTATTTT. It codes for CASSFLAGSTADTQYF.

The rearrangement joins TRBV12-3 or TRBV12-4 to TRBJ2-7; TRBD1 agrees at 7 bases. V was pared by 8 bases and J by 4 bases, with 11 bases of the junction left unmatched. The CDR3 consists of 14 residues. The CDR3 sequence is CASGPQDREYEQYF. CDR3 DNA sequence: TGTGCCAGCGGCCCCCAAGACAGGGAATACGAGCAGTACTTC.

The chain links TRBV6-2 or TRBV6-3 to TRBJ2-3; D gene uncertain. Germline CDR1 and CDR2: MNHEY and SVGEGT. The length of the CDR3 is 14 residues. V was shortened by 6 bases and J by 3 bases, with 13 bases between the two germline ends. The CDR3 sequence is CASRRHLGTDTQYF. DNA of the CDR3: TGTGCCAGCAGAAGACACCTAGGGACAGATACGCAGTATTTT.

This sequence joins TRBV6-5 and TRBJ1-2; 10 bases are shared with TRBD1. Germline loops: CDR1 MNHEY, CDR2 SVGAGI. J lost 7 bases, V lost 0 bases, and 8 bases had no gene match. The CDR3 runs 16 residues. The CDR3 coding sequence is TGTGCCAGCAGTTACTCTACCGGGGACAGGGGATTTGGCTACACCTTC. It encodes CASSYSTGDRGFGYTF.

Only a few counts were recorded for this clonotype. The chain recombines TRBV6-5 with TRBJ2-7; 8 bases are shared with TRBD2. Per the germline V gene, CDR1 is MNHEY and CDR2 is SVGAGI. The CDR3 spans 13 residues. V lost 7 bases to trimming and J lost 6 bases; unmatched junction nucleotides: 8. The CDR3: CASTSGSHSEQYF. CDR3 sequence (DNA): TGTGCCAGCACAAGCGGGAGTCACTCCGAGCAGTACTTC.

This chain joins TRBV30 and TRBJ2-3; the D gene could be TRBD1 or TRBD2 (5 bases each). Trimming shortened V by 4 bases and J by 0 bases, and 11 bases separated the two germline ends. CDR3 length: 14 amino acids. In germline, CDR1 is GTSNPN, CDR2 SVGIG (reference sequence). Here the CDR3 DNA reads TGTGCCTGGACCCCGGGACGTAGCACAGATACGCAGTATTTT. Translation gives CAWTPGRSTDTQYF.

The J gene is TRBJ2-3, the V gene TRBV28; 9 bases map to TRBD2. This CDR3 is 16 amino acids long. V dropped 4 bases and J dropped 2; count of bases not matched to a gene: 7. Germline V gene sequence: CDR1 MDHEN, CDR2 SYDVKM. The CDR3 loop is CASSSTSGYNTDTQYF. The CDR3 DNA reads as TGTGCCAGCAGTTCCACTAGCGGGTACAACACAGATACGCAGTATTTT.

V is TRBV11-3 and J is TRBJ2-1, with D perhaps TRBD1 (6 bases). CDR1 is SGHNT, CDR2 YENEEA, per germline. The germline V and J ends were trimmed by 1 base and 0 bases, with 13 bases remaining between them. This CDR3 spans 17 amino acids. CDR3 amino acids: CASSLGDRFSSYNEQFF. DNA of the CDR3: TGTGCCAGCAGCTTAGGAGACAGGTTTAGCTCCTACAATGAGCAGTTCTTC.

This chain uses TRBV3-1 with TRBJ2-2; D remains ambiguous. The CDR3 extends over 13 amino acids. The V end lost 2 bases, the J end lost 9 bases, and 10 bases lay between the germline ends. Germline CDR1 is LGHDT and CDR2 is YNNKEL (reference sequence). DNA for the CDR3: TGTGCCAGCAGCCAATTTGTTGATTGGGAGCTGTTTTTT. Protein product: CASSQFVDWELFF.